The entry below gives a single T cell receptor (beta chain) sequence along with its context. What it recognizes is unknown. PCR involved 60 Vbeta and 13 Jbeta primers. The data were produced by immunoSEQ multiplex PCR, yet TCRdb's version contains in-frame clones alone and is incomplete. The repertoire holds some 190,000 clones, with roughly 77% as singletons. This sample was included in a study of cytomegalovirus exposure and HLA in healthy donors. Overall study context: Earlier, fewer than 140 million unique TCR beta sequences were recovered from approximately 200 million T cells by an analysis. General study results and limits: In a later analysis, TCR beta V- and J-gene trimming was associated with a missense DCLRE1C variant. In an earlier analysis, about 87% or about 30%: the productive usage of most TCR beta V segments. Only CMV serostatus was available as immune exposure information.

The CDR3 has 12 residues. Trimming cost V 7 bases and J 4 bases; bases outside gene matches: 4. Germline CDR1 SQVTM, CDR2 ANQGSEA. This chain joins TRBV29-1 and TRBJ1-1; TRBD1 matches 9 bases. The sample taken for sequencing was PBMCs. The sequence was collected from a woman in her fifties or sixties in good health and CMV-seronegative. CDR3 in amino acids: CSGGQGGTEAFF. DNA for the CDR3: TGCAGCGGGGGACAGGGAGGCACTGAAGCTTTCTTT.